The 2 T cell receptor beta chains below were found in one sample sequenced in a study of T-cell memory formation after mild COVID-19. TCRdb passed the 5' RACE reads through MiXCR, listing each CDR3 protein once. The data show some 350,000 distinct CDR3 sequences, roughly 13% seen once. The sequenced sample was PBMCs or a T cell subset sorted from them (not recorded which). The receptor set was obtained from a man aged 18 to 30 who had mild COVID-19 (a few samples of this study predate the infection). Cell type and time point are not known.

This clonotype was counted many times. This chain uses TRBV6-2 or TRBV6-3 with TRBJ1-6; D perhaps matches TRBD1 (5 bases). The CDR3 runs to 14 residues. Germline values: CDR1 MNHEY, CDR2 SVGEGT. Trimming shortened V by 2 bases and J by 7 bases, and 9 bases separated the two germline ends. The DNA for the CDR3 is TGTGCCAGCAGTTACCAGGGCGCGAATTCACCCCTCCACTTT. Residues: CASSYQGANSPLHF.

This clonotype has just a few counts. V is TRBV18 and J is TRBJ2-5; the D gene could be TRBD1 or TRBD2 (5 bases each). Trimming removed 6 bases at V and 7 bases at J, with 24 bases between. In germline, CDR1 is KGHSH, CDR2 LQKENI. This CDR3 has 16 residues. DNA for the CDR3: TGTGCCAGCTCCCCCCTCGGGACGGAGGCGATCGGGACCCAGTACTTC. Translating it yields CASSPLGTEAIGTQYF.